This TCR beta chain appears in the sequencing data of a study of blood T cells in healthy people across ages (dated by TCRdb to the mid-2010s). Describing the broader study: Template switching captured roughly one uniquely barcoded TCR beta cDNA molecule per two T cells in model experiments. The study measured age-related changes in TCR beta repertoire diversity using deep sequencing normalized with unique cDNA molecular identifiers. The donors were divided into four age groups: young (average around 16 years), middle-aged (almost 40), aged (about 60) and long-lived (roughly 86). To avoid experimental bias, donors of different ages were distributed randomly across sequencing lanes. Two additional independent replicas of 1 million unique cDNA reads from the same blood draw were analyzed for two donors (one aged 18 to 30 and one aged 80 or older).

This clonotype was found a few times. It lacks a known antigen. Within one base of it there is no much larger clone, and no base qualities were kept. Systemically healthy Caucasian individuals from Russia, 35 to 40 in total and aged about 6 to 95 years, were included as donors. Each donor gave ten milliliters of peripheral blood, collected into EDTA-treated Vacutainer tubes. Ficoll-Paque density-gradient centrifugation was used to isolate PBMCs, with at least 6.5 million obtained per sample. Trizol reagent was used to extract total RNA from the PBMCs, yielding at least 6 micrograms per sample. For every donor, an aliquot of PBMCs went through flow cytometry to measure the percentages of naive CD45RAhigh/CD27high T cells. The protocol used for the library was 5' RACE. These reads were obtained on an Illumina HiSeq 2500. The second PCR ran for roughly 7 to 11 cycles and used a J-beta primer mix along with a sample-barcoded 5' primer. A template-switch 5' adaptor carrying 12 random nucleotides introduced a unique molecular identifier onto each TCR beta cDNA molecule. Each sample yielded at least 3 million CDR3-containing paired-end reads. All of the RNA was converted into first-strand cDNA using the Mint cDNA synthesis kit, with a TRBC-specific oligonucleotide serving as the primer. After uracil-DNA glycosylase treatment, a first 18-cycle PCR used universal primers M1SS and BC2_uni_R on all cDNA. From the authors' description of their analysis: For normalization, 1 million high-quality reads were randomly selected from each sample, with every read carrying a distinct molecular identifier. Instead of being binned into consensus sequences, reads with shared molecular identifiers were discarded. MiTCR, set to a Q25 quality threshold and the strictest error-elimination algorithm, was used for CDR3 identification, clonotype clustering and error correction. A nonparametric unseen species model with Euler transformation was used to estimate a lower bound on total TCR beta diversity. The public reads were reanalyzed by TCRdb: fastp trimming at Q25, MiXCR alignment, in-frame beta chains only. Every CDR3 protein is listed once, alongside the most common genes and DNA of its rows. TCRdb assigned the V and J calls; the authors' analysis was not used. In this sample the table shows 1.5 million to 2 million distinct CDR3 sequences, roughly 30% of which occur a single time. The biggest ten clones account for more than 6% of the sample.

The germline V gene encodes CDR1 DFQATT and CDR2 SNEGSKA (reference sequence). From the cysteine through the phenylalanine, the CDR3 covers 14 amino acids. The retained sequence is limited to the CDR3, 42 bases, with the frame set at the first base. Between the V and J ends, shortened by 2 bases and 10 bases respectively, the junction contains 21 bases. Paper-wide results and their limitations: Compared with the aged group, the long-lived group had more naive CD4+ T cells, fewer expanded clones and increased TCR diversity, a pattern suggesting age selection. As age increased, observed TCR beta diversity per million T cells dropped in a roughly linear way, and a significant reduction was already evident by age around 41. Bulk unsorted PBMC profiling prevented conclusive comparison of naive and antigen-experienced compartments. The CMV infection status of donors was not known, potentially confounding age-related changes in expanded clonotypes. There was a strong correlation between observed TCR beta diversity and the percentage of naive T cells measured by flow cytometry. Estimates of total diversity from one million sequenced T cells were regarded as lower bounds and underestimates.

The V and J genes are TRBV20-1 and TRBJ2-7, with a tentative D gene TRBD1 over 5 matching bases. This sequence was found in a woman in her thirties in good health. What was sequenced was blood. The bases are TGCAGTGCTAGAAAGGACAAGGTGCTTGGAACCCAGTACTTC. Protein translation: CSARKDKVLGTQYF.